Below are 8 T cell receptor beta chains sequenced from a single sample in a study of CD8 T cells in Susac syndrome. An input of about 0.5 to 1 ug of RNA was subjected to reverse transcription using random hexamers. TCRdb re-analysed the immunoSEQ multiplex PCR reads in MiXCR, keeping a single row per CDR3 protein. The top ten clones hold around 0.18% of a sample with 250,000 to 300,000 distinct CDR3 sequences, roughly 90% of them seen once. Sequencing was done on a sample of CD8+ T cells from PBMCs. The receptors originated from a human donor with multiple sclerosis.

This chain connects TRBV29-1 to TRBJ2-2, with TRBD2 matching 10 bases. The CDR3 is made up of 16 amino acids. Trimming removed 1 base from V and 3 bases from J; junction bases left unmatched: 5. The germline CDR1 and CDR2 sequences are SQVTM and ANQGSEA. The CDR3 DNA reads TGCAGCGTTGAAGGATTAGCGGGAGGTGACACCGGGGAGCTGTTTTTT. Translated: CSVEGLAGGDTGELFF.

The rearrangement joins TRBV19 to TRBJ1-1, with D perhaps matching TRBD1 (6 bases). Trimming stripped 7 bases from V and 4 bases from J, with 10 bases between. Germline-derived CDR1 and CDR2 are LNHDA and SQIVND (reference sequence). The CDR3 is 12 amino acids. CDR3 bases: TGTGCCAGTATCCTAGGGGGCACTGAAGCTTTCTTT. Its protein is CASILGGTEAFF. The full variable domain, completed using reference TRBV19 and TRBJ1-1, is DGGITQSPKYLFRKEGQNVTLSCEQNLNHDAMYWYRQDPGQGLRLIYYSQIVNDFQKGDIAEGYSVSREKKESFPLTVTSAQKNPTAFYLCASILGGTEAFFGQGTRLTVV.

V and J are TRBV15 and TRBJ1-1; D perhaps matches TRBD1 (5 bases). Per germline, CDR1 LNHNV and CDR2 YYDKDF (reference sequence). Deletions cut 3 bases from V and 4 bases from J, with 9 bases between. The CDR3 loop spans 13 amino acids. The CDR3 here is CATSRWGGTEAFF. As DNA, the CDR3 is TGTGCCACCAGCAGGTGGGGGGGCACTGAAGCTTTCTTT.

This chain connects TRBV28 to TRBJ2-2; D remains ambiguous. The germline V and J ends were trimmed by 6 bases and 5 bases, with 10 bases remaining between them. This CDR3 contains 13 residues. Germline lookup yields CDR1 MDHEN and CDR2 SYDVKM. CDR3 DNA sequence: TGTGCCAGCAGAATACAGCCGACCGGGGAGCTGTTTTTT. This sequence encodes CASRIQPTGELFF. The full variable domain, in which reference TRBV28 and TRBJ2-2 provide the parts outside the CDR3, is DVKVTQSSRYLVKRTGEKVFLECVQDMDHENMFWYRQDPGLGLRLIYFSYDVKMKEKGDIPEGYSVSREKKERFSLILESASTNQTSMYLCASRIQPTGELFFGEGSRLTVL.

The gene calls are TRBV7-9 and TRBJ2-3; TRBD2 aligns across 13 bases. The junction had 16 bases not matched to a gene; V was cut back by 8 bases and J by 5 bases. This CDR3 comprises 18 residues. Germline V gene data show CDR1 as SEHNR and CDR2 as FQNEAQ (reference sequence). The CDR3 here is CASWGLAGSAIFVDTQYF. In nucleotides, the CDR3 is TGTGCCAGCTGGGGACTAGCGGGATCCGCGATTTTTGTAGATACGCAGTATTTT.

The chain carries TRBV11-2 and TRBJ2-7; 7 bases agree with TRBD1. In germline, CDR1 is SGHAT, CDR2 FQNNGV. The CDR3 covers 14 residues. After removal of 4 bases from V and 3 bases from J, the junction contained 6 bases not matched to a gene. CDR3 sequence reads: CASSSETGFYEQYF. DNA of the CDR3: TGTGCCAGCAGCTCAGAGACAGGGTTCTACGAGCAGTACTTC.

This clonotype was observed a single time. The chain recombines TRBV9 with TRBJ1-1, with D unresolved. Germline CDR1 SGDLS, CDR2 YYNGEE. This CDR3 is built from 13 residues. Trimming removed 3 bases from V and 8 bases from J, with 14 bases in between. CDR3 sequence (DNA): TGTGCCAGCAGCGCGGGAGGGCCCCGCGAAGCTTTCTTT. Its translation: CASSAGGPREAFF.

This chain uses TRBV12-3 or TRBV12-4 with TRBJ1-2; D perhaps matches TRBD1 (6 bases). V lost 3 bases and J 2 bases, leaving 16 bases between the germline ends. The CDR3 has 16 residues. The CDR3 is CASSLYSGGRNYGYTF. The CDR3 DNA reads as TGTGCCAGCAGTTTGTATTCGGGGGGGCGAAACTATGGCTACACCTTC.